Following are 2 T cell receptor beta chains from one sample sequenced in a study of T cell changes during pregnancy in multiple sclerosis. Only in-frame clones appear in the TCRdb table, and some are missing; sequencing was by immunoSEQ multiplex PCR. The repertoire holds 85,000 to 100,000 clones, with around 92% as singletons. The sample consisted of peripheral blood, taken in the first trimester of pregnancy. The receptors originated from a female donor with multiple sclerosis, enrolled in a pregnancy study.

This chain uses TRBV6-5 with TRBJ2-1, with 10 bases aligning to TRBD1. CDR1 and CDR2 from the germline V gene are MNHEY and SVGAGI. V shed 2 bases, J shed 6 bases, and the junction held 4 bases outside the gene matches. The CDR3 is made up of 15 amino acids. The CDR3 DNA reads as TGTGCCAGCAGTTACGGGACAGGGGTGGGCAATGAGCAGTTCTTC. This gives the protein CASSYGTGVGNEQFF.

The chain employs TRBV7-2 and TRBJ2-5; D possibly corresponds to TRBD2 (5 bases). Germline V gene sequence: CDR1 SGHTA, CDR2 FQGNSA. The CDR3 has 14 amino acids. V gave up 3 bases and J gave up 4 bases, with 12 bases separating them. In DNA form, the CDR3 reads TGTGCCAGCAGCTTTCGGGGATCCGCAGAGACCCAGTACTTC. This sequence encodes CASSFRGSAETQYF.